The 24 T cell receptor beta chains given below trace back to one sample, sequenced in a study of cytomegalovirus exposure and HLA in healthy donors. Primers included in the PCR were 60 Vbeta and 13 Jbeta primers. Generated by immunoSEQ multiplex PCR, the TCRdb table keeps only in-frame clones and is missing some. This table holds about 79,000 clones, about two thirds found once. Sequenced input: PBMCs. Receptors were obtained from a man aged 60-69 years in good health and CMV-seronegative.

The genes are TRBV5-1 and TRBJ2-2; D perhaps matches TRBD1 (5 bases). CDR1 SGHRS and CDR2 YFSETQ come from the germline V gene. The V gene lost 4 bases and the J gene lost 7 bases, with 14 bases spanning the gap. The length of the CDR3 is 14 residues. The CDR3 DNA is TGCGCCAGCAGCCCAGGGCAGGGAATCGGGGAGCTGTTTTTT. It is translated as CASSPGQGIGELFF.

This chain connects TRBV6-4 to TRBJ2-1, with 11 bases that match TRBD2. Germline V gene lookup returns CDR1 MRHNA and CDR2 SNTAGT. The J segment lost 4 bases and the V segment lost 6 bases, leaving 8 bases of the junction unmatched. The CDR3 extends over 16 amino acids. CDR3 coding DNA: TGTGCCAGCAGCCGACTAGCGGGAACCACTTACAATGAGCAGTTCTTC. Encoded protein: CASSRLAGTTYNEQFF.

This clone was counted between two and nine times. This chain joins TRBV12-5 and TRBJ1-1; the match to TRBD1 covers 7 bases. CDR1 LGHNT and CDR2 FRNRAP come from the germline V gene. The CDR3 consists of 15 residues. J was trimmed by 4 bases and V by 5 bases; bases with no gene match: 10. CDR3 region: CASGPDQGVATEAFF. The CDR3 nucleotides are TGTGCTAGTGGTCCGGACCAGGGGGTAGCCACTGAAGCTTTCTTT.

The gene calls are TRBV5-1 and TRBJ1-4, with D maybe TRBD1 (6 bases). CDR1 is SGHRS, CDR2 YFSETQ, per germline. The V end was cut by 5 bases, the J end by 4 bases, with 12 bases between. CDR3 size: 14 residues. CDR3 protein: CASRLQGVNEKLFF. DNA of the CDR3: TGCGCCAGCAGGCTACAGGGCGTTAATGAAAAACTGTTTTTT.

The chain carries TRBV5-4 and TRBJ2-5; 7 positions match TRBD1. Trimming cost V 5 bases and J 3 bases; bases outside gene matches: 4. Germline CDR1 SGHNT, CDR2 YYREEE (reference sequence). This CDR3 has 13 amino acids. The CDR3 spells CASSQTGEETQYF. In DNA form, the CDR3 reads TGTGCCAGCAGTCAAACAGGGGAAGAGACCCAGTACTTC.

This chain connects TRBV23-1 to TRBJ2-7; 7 bases map to TRBD2. TRBV23-1 is an ORF for which the function is uncertain. The length of the CDR3 is 16 residues. Losses at the gene ends were 4 bases for V and 0 bases for J; bases not matched to a gene: 9. This CDR3 is CASSLTREFNSYEQYF. The CDR3 DNA follows: TGCGCCAGCAGTCTGACGCGGGAGTTCAACTCCTACGAGCAGTACTTC.

The chain uses TRBV18 and TRBJ1-2; TRBD1 aligns across 8 bases. Germline assignment: CDR1 KGHSH and CDR2 LQKENI. Trimming removed 0 bases from V and 0 bases from J; junction bases left unmatched: 6. This CDR3 has 17 amino acids. CDR3 sequence: CASSPPPGGKPNYGYTF. The CDR3 nucleotides read TGTGCCAGCTCACCACCGCCAGGGGGCAAACCTAACTATGGCTACACCTTC. The full variable domain, its missing parts supplied by reference TRBV18 and TRBJ1-2, is NAGVMQNPRHLVRRRGQEARLRCSPMKGHSHVYWYRQLPEEGLKFMVYLQKENIIDESGMPKERFSAEFPKEGPSILRIQQVVRGDSAAYFCASSPPPGGKPNYGYTFGSGTRLTVV.

The chain recombines TRBV6-5 with TRBJ2-5; D uncertain. Germline V gene data show CDR1 as MNHEY and CDR2 as SVGAGI. Between the trimmed V and J ends, which lost 0 bases and 4 bases, there was a span of 12 bases. CDR3 length: 15 amino acids. The CDR3 DNA sequence: TGTGCCAGCAGTTACTCGTACTCACCCCCAGAGACCCAGTACTTC. It specifies CASSYSYSPPETQYF.

The chain recombines TRBV15 with TRBJ2-5; 10 nucleotides align to TRBD2. Germline V lookup: CDR1 LNHNV, CDR2 YYDKDF (reference sequence). V lost 4 bases to trimming and J lost 1 base; unmatched junction nucleotides: 6. CDR3 length equals 16 residues. DNA of the CDR3: TGTGCCACCAGCATAAATCTAGCGGGGGCCCAAGAGACCCAGTACTTC. Protein sequence: CATSINLAGAQETQYF.

The rearrangement links TRBV7-6 to TRBJ2-7; D is perhaps TRBD2 (5 bases). V was shortened by 0 bases and J by 5 bases, with 20 bases between the two germline ends. The germline V gene encodes CDR1 SGHVS and CDR2 FNYEAQ. The CDR3 spans 17 residues. DNA of the CDR3: TGTGCCAGCAGCTTAGCGCTAAGGTTGGGAGTGGGGAACGAGCAGTACTTC. Residues: CASSLALRLGVGNEQYF.

The chain employs TRBV7-2 and TRBJ1-1; D ambiguous. The CDR3 contains 14 residues. Germline values: CDR1 SGHTA, CDR2 FQGNSA. V lost 2 bases and J 1 base, leaving 8 bases between the germline ends. CDR3 amino acids: CASSLFFGNTEAFF. In nucleotides, the CDR3 is TGTGCCAGCAGCTTATTCTTCGGGAACACTGAAGCTTTCTTT.

In DNA form, the CDR3 reads TGTGCCAGCAGCTTGGACAGGGGAGGTGAACCCCAGCATTTT. Amino acids: CASSLDRGGEPQHF. This chain uses TRBV5-5 with TRBJ1-5, with 7 bases matching TRBD1. CDR1 is SGHKS and CDR2 is YYEKEE in the germline V gene (reference sequence). The CDR3 extends over 14 amino acids. The junction had 7 bases not matched to a gene; V was cut back by 0 bases and J by 10 bases. The entire variable domain, with the rest obtained from reference TRBV5-5 and TRBJ1-5, is as follows: DAGVTQSPTHLIKTRGQQVTLRCSPISGHKSVSWYQQVLGQGPQFIFQYYEKEERGRGNFPDRFSARQFPNYSSELNVNALLLGDSALYLCASSLDRGGEPQHFGDGTRLSIL.

The table lists this clone with a few counts. This chain uses TRBV6-1 with TRBJ1-4, with 10 nucleotides matching TRBD1. The CDR3 runs to 15 residues. The germline gives CDR1 MNHNS, CDR2 SASEGT. V gave up 4 bases and J gave up 8 bases; unmatched junction bases: 7. The CDR3: CASSVGTGEGEKLFF. As DNA, the CDR3 is TGTGCCAGCAGTGTGGGGACAGGGGAGGGCGAAAAACTGTTTTTT.

The chain links TRBV19 to TRBJ1-2; D might be TRBD1 (6 bases). In germline, CDR1 is LNHDA, CDR2 SQIVND (reference sequence). CDR3 length: 12 residues. Deletions cut 5 bases from V and 3 bases from J, with 7 bases between. In nucleotides, the CDR3 is TGTGCCAGTAGTTGGACAGACTATGGCTACACCTTC. Protein: CASSWTDYGYTF.

The rearrangement links TRBV6-1 to TRBJ2-3; D might be TRBD2 (6 bases). The CDR3 length is 15 residues. Per the germline V gene, CDR1 is MNHNS and CDR2 is SASEGT. V lost 7 bases and J lost 4, with 18 bases in between. The CDR3 sequence: CASTTMGRGADTQYF. The CDR3 DNA sequence: TGTGCCAGCACTACAATGGGGCGGGGAGCAGATACGCAGTATTTT.

The CDR3 DNA reads as TGTGCCAGCAGCCGGACAGGGTGGGACTATGGCTACACCTTC. Protein product: CASSRTGWDYGYTF. The rearrangement links TRBV5-4 to TRBJ1-2; 8 nucleotides match TRBD1. V shed 4 bases and J 3 bases; nucleotides not matched to a gene: 5. Looked up from germline, CDR1 is SGHNT and CDR2 is YYREEE (reference sequence). The CDR3 extends over 14 amino acids.

This chain connects TRBV6-4 to TRBJ1-5; D unclear. V shed 0 bases and J shed 4 bases, with 7 bases lying between them. The CDR3 has 14 residues. Germline CDR1 is MRHNA and CDR2 is SNTAGT. The CDR3 DNA reads as TGTGCCAGCAGTGACTCAGCCGGTAATCAGCCCCAGCATTTT. Its translation is CASSDSAGNQPQHF.

This clone was picked up a small number of times. The chain links TRBV5-4 to TRBJ2-5; tentatively, D is TRBD2 (6 bases). Germline CDR1 is SGHNT and CDR2 is YYREEE (reference sequence). V was pared by 4 bases and J by 2 bases, with 15 bases between. CDR3 length equals 15 residues. This chain's CDR3 is CASSGTGVGQETQYF. CDR3 coding DNA: TGTGCCAGCAGCGGAACGGGAGTAGGGCAAGAGACCCAGTACTTC.

The chain employs TRBV10-3 and TRBJ1-1; no definite D call. Germline V CDR1 and CDR2: ENHRY, SYGVKD. Trimming stripped 2 bases from V and 8 bases from J, with 12 bases between. The CDR3 is 13 residues long. CDR3 sequence: CAISEPIWPEAFF. The CDR3 DNA reads TGTGCCATCAGTGAGCCGATTTGGCCCGAAGCTTTCTTT.

This chain links TRBV10-1 with TRBJ2-7; 13 nucleotides line up with TRBD2. The CDR3 spans 20 residues. Germline V gives CDR1 WNHNN, CDR2 SYGVQD (reference sequence). V gave up 7 bases and J gave up 3 bases; unmatched junction bases: 21. CDR3 nucleotides: TGCGCCAGCATACCCTGGGGGCGGGGCACTAGCGGGAGGGCTGACTACGAGCAGTACTTC. As protein: CASIPWGRGTSGRADYEQYF.

V gene TRBV21-1 combines with J gene TRBJ2-7; the listed D gene, TRBD2, was not tested against the DNA. TRBV21-1 is recorded as a pseudogene. The CDR3 sequence is 13 residues long. CDR3 in amino acids: CASTSEGGDEQYF. The DNA for the CDR3 is TGTGCCAGCACCTCCGAGGGAGGGGACGAGCAGTACTTC.

This clone was seen a handful of times. The chain links TRBV28 to TRBJ2-1, with 14 positions matching TRBD2. The CDR3 has 16 amino acids. Germline trimming cut 6 bases from V and 6 bases from J; bases unmatched to any gene: 7. Germline CDR1 and CDR2: MDHEN and SYDVKM. Here the CDR3 reads CASSRLAGGPVNEQFF. The CDR3, as DNA: TGTGCCAGCAGCCGACTAGCGGGAGGGCCAGTCAATGAGCAGTTCTTC.

The chain uses TRBV10-3 and TRBJ2-7, with TRBD1 matching over 9 bases. This CDR3 region has 13 residues. Germline CDR1 reads ENHRY; CDR2 reads SYGVKD. The V segment lost 11 bases and the J segment 1 base; nucleotides outside the gene matches: 6. The CDR3 sequence: CAYRGQGSYEQYF. The CDR3 nucleotides are TGTGCCTACCGGGGACAGGGATCCTACGAGCAGTACTTC.

The chain uses TRBV5-6 and TRBJ2-1; D perhaps matches TRBD2 (6 bases). The CDR3 consists of 15 residues. V lost 1 base and J 6 bases, leaving 14 bases between the germline ends. Germline values: CDR1 SGHDT, CDR2 YYEEEE. The CDR3 here is CASSLLRERGNEQFF. For the CDR3, the DNA is TGTGCCAGCAGCTTGCTCCGGGAGAGGGGCAATGAGCAGTTCTTC.